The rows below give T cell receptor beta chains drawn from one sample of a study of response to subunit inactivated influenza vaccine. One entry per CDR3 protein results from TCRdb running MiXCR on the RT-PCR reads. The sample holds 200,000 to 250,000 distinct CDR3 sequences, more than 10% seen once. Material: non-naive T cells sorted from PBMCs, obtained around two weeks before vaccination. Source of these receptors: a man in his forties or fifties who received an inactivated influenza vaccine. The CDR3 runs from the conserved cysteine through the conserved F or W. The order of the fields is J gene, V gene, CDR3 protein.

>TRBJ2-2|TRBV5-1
CASSGGAGRLNTGELFF
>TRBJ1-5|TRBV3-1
CASSQDSGRQPQHF
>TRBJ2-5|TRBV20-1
CSARDSGNRGGRGETQYF
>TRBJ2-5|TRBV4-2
CASSQGTAVEETQYF
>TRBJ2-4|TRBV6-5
CASSYPPSDGKNIQYF
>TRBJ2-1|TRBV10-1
CASSESPGYNEQFF
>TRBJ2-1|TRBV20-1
CRPTSGGFEDEQFF
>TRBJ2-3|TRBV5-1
CASSSWTSGRITQYF
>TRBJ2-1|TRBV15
CATSRTSGRVANEQFF
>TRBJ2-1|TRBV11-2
CASSLENLAGNEQFF
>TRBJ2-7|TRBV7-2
CASSPRTRMFYEQYF
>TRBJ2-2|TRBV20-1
CSARDRASGGRNTGELFF
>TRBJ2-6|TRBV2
CASSQVRTGANVLTF
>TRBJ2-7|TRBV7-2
CASSPQAGRPYEQYF
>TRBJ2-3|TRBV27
CASRRLAPTDTQYF
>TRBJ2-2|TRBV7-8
CASSSRMGRTGELFF
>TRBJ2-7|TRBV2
CASGQEIYEQYF
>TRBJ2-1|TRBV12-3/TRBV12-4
CASSNTRGTEQFF
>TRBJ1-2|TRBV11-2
CASSNDWGYGYAF
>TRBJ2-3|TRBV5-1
CASSLVFTDTQYF
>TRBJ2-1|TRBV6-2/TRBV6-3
CASSRPGGGQTIYNEQFF
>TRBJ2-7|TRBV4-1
CASSQGTPTYEQYF
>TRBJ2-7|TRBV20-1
CSARDQGGHYEQYF
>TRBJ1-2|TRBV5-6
CASSMTGGTNYGYTF
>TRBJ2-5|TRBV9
CASSGGRQDQETQYF
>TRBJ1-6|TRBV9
CATPLWFSNNSPLHF
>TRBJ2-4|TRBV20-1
CSAREDRGLAKNIQYF
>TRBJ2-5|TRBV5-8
CASSLGTRRQETQYF
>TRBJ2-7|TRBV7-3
CASKTSSGSFEQYF
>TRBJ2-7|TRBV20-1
CSAPGLTYEQYF
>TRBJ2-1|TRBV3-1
CASSLTGGLAGVKMSSYNEQFF
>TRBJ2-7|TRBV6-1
CASRRDRGAYEQYF
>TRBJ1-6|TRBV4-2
CASSQDTGTGNSPLHF